The clone carrying this T cell receptor beta chain was detected many times. What was amplified from RNA transcripts were TCR beta CDR3 regions. The HTBI primer set drove a first-round RT-PCR of the TCR CDR3. TCRdb redid the calling of the multiplex PCR reads with MiXCR, one entry per CDR3 protein. The data show hundreds of thousands of distinct CDR3 sequences, around 14% seen once. This entry belongs to a study of T cells in Graves' hyperthyroidism and ophthalmopathy. The CDR3 contains 13 residues. Germline CDR1 is SGHRS and CDR2 is YFSETQ. V gave up 0 bases and J gave up 10 bases, with 13 bases separating them.

This sequence was found in a woman younger than 30 with Graves' hyperthyroidism. What was sequenced was blood. This rearrangement joins TRBV5-1 to TRBJ1-1; D is uncertain. DNA of the CDR3: TGCGCCAGCAGCTTGGCCAGTCAGGTTGCAGCTTTCTTT. Amino acid sequence: CASSLASQVAAFF.